This T cell receptor beta chain was identified in a study of T-cell memory formation after mild COVID-19. Background on the study: TCR clusters mostly belonged to single donors.

The CDR3 runs to 15 residues. The V end was cut by 0 bases, the J end by 5 bases, with 14 bases between. Germline-derived CDR1 and CDR2 are LNHNV and YYDKDF (reference sequence). The table lists this clonotype with many counts. The antigen is unknown. TCRdb re-derived calls from the 5' RACE reads in MiXCR, one entry per CDR3 protein. There are approximately 30,000 distinct CDR3 sequences in the sample; 15% to 20% occur only once, and over 1.1% lies in the top ten. Study-level points and caveats: The study found contracting CD4+ clones mainly in CM and EM and contracting CD8+ clones in EMRA.

The sample consisted of PBMCs or a T cell subset sorted from them (not recorded which). This sequence originates from an adult who had mild COVID-19 (a few samples of this study predate the infection). Cell type and time point are not known. The chain recombines TRBV15 with TRBJ2-7, with D tentatively TRBD1 or TRBD2 (6 bases each). The CDR3 loop reads CATSRDPGAIDEQYF. The DNA of the CDR3 is TGTGCCACCAGCAGAGATCCGGGGGCCATCGACGAGCAGTACTTC.